This T cell receptor beta chain was profiled in a study of T cells after somatic rescue of genetic block. Clones were sequenced by immunoSEQ multiplex PCR, and TCRdb holds only the in-frame ones, with some missing. The profile shows some 70,000 clones, approximately 91% of them singletons. From germline, CDR1 is SEHNR and CDR2 FQNEAQ (reference sequence). The ends were cut back, 1 base at V and 7 bases at J, with 5 bases in the middle. The CDR3 consists of 13 residues. This TCR derives from a man aged 25-45 years. The chain uses TRBV7-9 and TRBJ1-6; D call uncertain. Sequencing was carried out using peripheral blood mononuclear cells (PBMCs). CDR3 nucleotide sequence: TGTGCCAGCAGCTTAGTCCGAAATTCACCCCTCCACTTT. Protein: CASSLVRNSPLHF.